Each of the 28 T cell receptor beta chains below was sequenced from the same sample in a study of blood T cell repertoires in COVID-19 (dated by TCRdb to 2018 to 2020). Receptor amplification or capture employed the immunoSEQ multiplex PCR assay. TCRdb's version of the immuneACCESS table is confined to in-frame rearrangements and falls short of the full clone set. An unresolved V gene accounts for under half of the shortfall where checked; the remainder is of unknown origin. The table for this sample lists 250,000 or so clones; roughly 85% of them were counted only once. Together, the top ten hold 5% to 8% of the sample. Sequenced input: PBMCs or T cells enriched from blood (not recorded which). The receptors stem from a woman between 50 and 59 years old who had been exposed to COVID-19.

The rearrangement uses TRBV7-2 and TRBJ1-4; possibly TRBD1 for D (6 bases). Trimming removed 4 bases from V and 2 bases from J, with 20 bases in between. Germline V gene sequence: CDR1 SGHTA, CDR2 FQGNSA. CDR3 length equals 18 residues. The DNA of the CDR3 is TGTGCCAGCAGCTCCCCGTCCGGACAGCGACCTACTAATGAAAAACTGTTTTTT. This translates into CASSSPSGQRPTNEKLFF. The entire variable domain, with the rest obtained from reference TRBV7-2 and TRBJ1-4, is as follows: GAGVSQSPSNKVTEKGKDVELRCDPISGHTALYWYRQSLGQGLEFLIYFQGNSAPDKSGLPSDRFSAERTGGSVSTLTIQRTQQEDSAVYLCASSSPSGQRPTNEKLFFGSGTQLSVL.

This clone has only one observation. The gene calls are TRBV5-1 and TRBJ2-6; D is ambiguous. From germline, CDR1 is SGHRS and CDR2 YFSETQ. The CDR3 loop spans 16 amino acids. Trimming removed 2 bases at V and 0 bases at J, with 9 bases between. The CDR3 sequence is CASSFPTFSGANVLTF. Written as DNA, the CDR3 is TGCGCCAGCAGCTTCCCTACCTTCTCTGGGGCCAACGTCCTGACTTTC.

This chain joins TRBV4-2 and TRBJ2-7; no clear D gene. Looked up from germline, CDR1 is LGHNA and CDR2 is YNFKEQ. The CDR3 extends over 15 amino acids. V was trimmed by 0 bases and J by 0 bases, leaving 9 bases between them. In DNA form, the CDR3 reads TGTGCCAGCAGCCAAGATGACTCTTACTCCTACGAGCAGTACTTC. Protein: CASSQDDSYSYEQYF.

V gene TRBV19 combines with J gene TRBJ2-5; TRBD1 agrees at 10 bases. The CDR3 runs to 14 residues. V was pared by 3 bases and J by 4 bases, with 2 bases of the junction left unmatched. CDR1 LNHDA and CDR2 SQIVND come from the germline V gene (reference sequence). The CDR3 region is CASSIGTGVETQYF. The CDR3 nucleotides are TGTGCCAGTAGTATTGGGACAGGGGTAGAGACCCAGTACTTC.

This clone was seen just once. This rearrangement joins TRBV12-5 to TRBJ2-3; 11 bases are a match to TRBD2. CDR1 and CDR2 from the germline V gene are LGHNT and FRNRAP. The CDR3 covers 16 residues. With V trimmed by 4 bases and J by 2 bases, 5 bases remained unmatched. CDR3 nucleotides: TGTGCTAGTGGTTCTGCTAGCGGGGGGATCACAGATACGCAGTATTTT. Amino acids: CASGSASGGITDTQYF.

The rearrangement joins TRBV5-5 to TRBJ1-2, with D possibly matching TRBD1 (5 bases). Germline V gene sequence: CDR1 SGHKS, CDR2 YYEKEE (reference sequence). Trimming took off 0 bases at V and 2 bases at J, with 5 bases between the two ends. CDR3 size: 13 residues. The CDR3 DNA follows: TGTGCCAGCAGCTTGGAGGGGAACTATGGCTACACCTTC. It is translated as CASSLEGNYGYTF.

The chain couples TRBV5-1 to TRBJ1-2, with TRBD1 identical over 7 bases. The CDR3 consists of 13 residues. The V and J ends lost 7 bases and 2 bases, in that order; junction bases with no gene match: 5. Per germline, CDR1 SGHRS and CDR2 YFSETQ. The CDR3 region has the DNA TGCGCCAGCTCCGACAGGGACAACTATGGCTACACCTTC. Protein: CASSDRDNYGYTF.

The chain recombines TRBV5-1 with TRBJ2-2; 7 positions agree with TRBD1. There are 16 residues in the CDR3. V was clipped by 1 base and J by 5 bases; unmatched bases: 8. Germline assignment: CDR1 SGHRS and CDR2 YFSETQ. CDR3 coding DNA: TGCGCCAGCAGCTTGTCGGGACAGATAAGTACCGGGGAGCTGTTTTTT. Residues: CASSLSGQISTGELFF.

The chain carries TRBV28 and TRBJ1-1; no clear D. The CDR3 covers 14 residues. Between the trimmed V and J ends, which lost 7 bases and 2 bases, there was a span of 14 bases. CDR1 is MDHEN, CDR2 SYDVKM, per germline. Here the CDR3 DNA reads TGTGCCAGCACCCAGGCAGGAAAAAACACTGAAGCTTTCTTT. Translated: CASTQAGKNTEAFF. The variable domain in full, with the rest retrieved from reference TRBV28 and TRBJ1-1, is DVKVTQSSRYLVKRTGEKVFLECVQDMDHENMFWYRQDPGLGLRLIYFSYDVKMKEKGDIPEGYSVSREKKERFSLILESASTNQTSMYLCASTQAGKNTEAFFGQGTRLTVV.

The genes are TRBV11-1 and TRBJ1-2, with 8 bases identical to TRBD1. The J segment lost 7 bases and the V segment lost 0 bases, leaving 1 base of the junction unmatched. This CDR3 comprises 13 residues. Germline V gene lookup returns CDR1 SGHAT and CDR2 FQDESV (reference sequence). CDR3 region: CASSLADRAGYTF. The CDR3 DNA is TGTGCCAGCAGCTTAGCGGACAGGGCTGGCTACACCTTC.

The chain is built from TRBV6-5 and TRBJ2-1; 10 bases are a match to TRBD2. Trimming cost V 8 bases and J 8 bases; bases outside gene matches: 9. CDR1 is MNHEY and CDR2 is SVGAGI in the germline V gene. The CDR3 is made up of 14 amino acids. The CDR3 here is CASLKRGGRDEQFF. Written as DNA, the CDR3 is TGTGCCAGCCTTAAGCGGGGGGGGCGGGATGAGCAGTTCTTC.

The chain carries TRBV6-5 and TRBJ1-2; D gene ambiguous. Germline-derived CDR1 and CDR2 are MNHEY and SVGAGI. The V and J ends lost 6 bases and 7 bases respectively, with 12 bases between them. The CDR3 has 12 residues. The CDR3 DNA reads as TGTGCCAGCAGCCGCTCAGGCTTTGGCTACACCTTC. Translation: CASSRSGFGYTF.

This chain links TRBV18 with TRBJ1-4, with D maybe TRBD1 (6 bases). The germline V and J ends were trimmed by 0 bases and 9 bases, with 8 bases remaining between them. From germline, CDR1 is KGHSH and CDR2 LQKENI. CDR3 size: 13 residues. Here the CDR3 DNA reads TGTGCCAGCTCACCACCTCAGGGGAAAAAACTGTTTTTT. Amino acid sequence: CASSPPQGKKLFF.

V gene TRBV14 combines with J gene TRBJ1-3; the D gene is possibly TRBD1 (6 bases). CDR1 and CDR2 (germline): SGHDN, FVKESK. Trimming took 6 bases from V and 8 from J, leaving 14 bases between them. This CDR3 is built from 13 residues. The CDR3 DNA is TGTGCCAGCAGGCTCCAGGGGAGTTACACCATATATTTT. Its translation: CASRLQGSYTIYF.

The chain has TRBV27 and TRBJ1-3, with TRBD1 as a possible D gene (5 bases). CDR1 and CDR2 from the germline V gene are MNHEY and SMNVEV (reference sequence). The germline V and J ends were trimmed by 5 bases and 0 bases, with 17 bases remaining between them. This CDR3 comprises 17 residues. In DNA, the CDR3 is TGTGCCAGCAGTCCGTACCCTAACAGGTTCTCTGGAAACACCATATATTTT. Amino acids: CASSPYPNRFSGNTIYF.

This chain links TRBV28 with TRBJ1-2; possibly TRBD1 for D (6 bases). Germline V CDR1 and CDR2: MDHEN, SYDVKM. CDR3 size: 13 residues. Trimming removed 4 bases at V and 7 bases at J, with 13 bases between. This CDR3 is CASSSSGTSGYTF. In DNA, the CDR3 is TGTGCCAGCAGTTCCTCCGGGACAAGTGGCTACACCTTC.

The chain links TRBV30 to TRBJ1-1, with a tentative D call TRBD1 (6 bases). CDR1 and CDR2 (germline): GTSNPN, SVGIG (reference sequence). This CDR3 is built from 15 residues. Trimming pared 2 bases from V and 3 bases from J, leaving 16 bases between. CDR3: CAWSPIQGTDTEAFF. CDR3 DNA: TGTGCCTGGAGTCCGATACAGGGTACGGACACTGAAGCTTTCTTT. The entire variable domain, with the rest obtained from reference TRBV30 and TRBJ1-1, is as follows: SQTIHQWPATLVQPVGSPLSLECTVEGTSNPNLYWYRQAAGRGLQLLFYSVGIGQISSEVPQNLSASRPQDRQFILSSKKLLLSDSGFYLCAWSPIQGTDTEAFFGQGTRLTVV.

J is TRBJ1-1 and V is TRBV10-3; D unclear. Germline lookup yields CDR1 ENHRY and CDR2 SYGVKD. The ends were cut back, 0 bases at V and 7 bases at J, with 6 bases in the middle. The CDR3 totals 12 residues. The CDR3 DNA is TGTGCCATCAGTGAGTCCCAGAATGAAGCTTTCTTT. This gives the protein CAISESQNEAFF.

J is TRBJ1-1 and V is TRBV11-2; the match to TRBD1 covers 7 bases. V trimming: 4 bases; J trimming: 10 bases; junction bases outside the gene matches: 9. Germline CDR1 and CDR2: SGHAT and FQNNGV. This CDR3 comprises 13 residues. The CDR3: CASSSHTGDRAFF. CDR3 in DNA: TGTGCCAGCAGCTCACATACAGGGGATAGAGCTTTCTTT. Together with reference TRBV11-2 and TRBJ1-1, the CDR3 gives the full variable domain: EAGVAQSPRYKIIEKRQSVAFWCNPISGHATLYWYQQILGQGPKLLIQFQNNGVVDDSQLPKDRFSAERLKGVDSTLKIQPAKLEDSAVYLCASSSHTGDRAFFGQGTRLTVV.

V and J are TRBV5-3 and TRBJ2-7; TRBD2 matches at 12 bases. TRBV5-3 is an ORF, with its function uncertain. The CDR3 is made up of 15 amino acids. J was trimmed by 7 bases and V by 2 bases; bases with no gene match: 7. Written as DNA, the CDR3 is TGTGCCAGAAGCTTCGGACTAGCGGGGTTTGAGGAGCAGTACTTC. This gives the protein CARSFGLAGFEEQYF.

The V and J genes are TRBV4-2 and TRBJ2-1; 8 positions match TRBD1. The CDR3 is 15 residues long. The germline V gene has CDR1 LGHNA and CDR2 YNFKEQ. The trim removed 7 bases at V and 9 bases at J, leaving 14 bases unmatched. CDR3 coding DNA: TGTGCCAGCACCCCGGATGGACAGGGTTTAGGTGAGCAGTTCTTC. Its translation: CASTPDGQGLGEQFF.

The chain links TRBV5-4 to TRBJ2-1; TRBD1 matches 10 bases. CDR3 length equals 15 residues. With V trimmed by 4 bases and J by 4 bases, 5 bases remained unmatched. Germline loops: CDR1 SGHNT, CDR2 YYREEE (reference sequence). The CDR3 DNA reads as TGTGCCAGCAGCCCAAAGGGACAGGGGTACAATGAGCAGTTCTTC. Protein product: CASSPKGQGYNEQFF.

In this sample, this clone turned up a few times. The gene calls are TRBV6-2 or TRBV6-3 and TRBJ1-1; D unresolved. Germline V gene sequence: CDR1 MNHEY, CDR2 SVGEGT. Trimming shortened V by 5 bases and J by 2 bases, and 6 bases separated the two germline ends. CDR3 length: 12 residues. The CDR3 loop is CASSPVNTEAFF. The CDR3 DNA reads TGTGCCAGCAGTCCCGTTAACACTGAAGCTTTCTTT.

This clone was detected once. The gene calls are TRBV5-1 and TRBJ1-1; perhaps TRBD1 as D (5 bases). This CDR3 spans 15 amino acids. Germline lookup yields CDR1 SGHRS and CDR2 YFSETQ. V lost 0 bases to trimming and J lost 3 bases, with 12 bases between them. CDR3 coding DNA: TGCGCCAGCAGCTTGGTAGGGGAGGCGTACACTGAAGCTTTCTTT. Translated: CASSLVGEAYTEAFF.

The rearrangement links TRBV27 to TRBJ2-7; 11 bases fit TRBD2. Per germline, CDR1 MNHEY and CDR2 SMNVEV (reference sequence). The V and J ends lost 8 bases and 3 bases, in that order; junction bases with no gene match: 3. CDR3 length: 13 amino acids. The CDR3 DNA reads TGTGCCAGCCGGACTAGCGGGCACTACGAGCAGTACTTC. The encoded protein is CASRTSGHYEQYF.

The V and J genes are TRBV6-5 and TRBJ1-2; D uncertain. Trimming shortened V by 1 base and J by 5 bases, and 8 bases separated the two germline ends. The CDR3 runs 13 residues. CDR1 MNHEY and CDR2 SVGAGI come from the germline V gene. The CDR3 DNA sequence: TGTGCCAGCAGTTACTGGCAGTCTTATGGCTACACCTTC. It codes for CASSYWQSYGYTF.

This sequence joins TRBV7-2 and TRBJ1-1; D is unclear. The CDR3 covers 13 residues. Germline V gene data show CDR1 as SGHTA and CDR2 as FQGNSA. V dropped 3 bases and J dropped 4 bases, with 9 bases sitting between them. The CDR3 DNA reads TGTGCCAGCAGCTTGCAAAGGAGCACTGAAGCTTTCTTT. It is translated as CASSLQRSTEAFF.

The rearrangement uses TRBV6-5 and TRBJ2-7, with 11 positions matching TRBD1. Germline V lookup: CDR1 MNHEY, CDR2 SVGAGI. V shed 2 bases and J 5 bases; nucleotides not matched to a gene: 5. The CDR3 covers 15 residues. The CDR3 DNA reads TGTGCCAGCAGTTACGGCGGACAGGGGGCCCACGAGCAGTACTTC. Amino acid sequence: CASSYGGQGAHEQYF.